This is a list of T cell receptor beta chains from one sample in a study of blood T cell repertoires in COVID-19. Clones were sequenced by immunoSEQ multiplex PCR, and TCRdb holds only the in-frame ones, with some missing. The sample records some 300,000 clones, around nine tenths being singletons. The sample consisted of PBMCs or T cells enriched from blood (not recorded which). These receptor sequences come from a woman aged 50 to 60 who had been exposed to COVID-19. The CDR3 runs from the conserved cysteine through the conserved F or W. Each record gives: CDR3 DNA, CDR3 protein, J gene, V gene, clone size, D gene. The D gene is left open where the match is weak. For some rows the clone size is stated as once, few or many, or as a class when expanded; others skip it.

TGTGCCAGTAGTATACCGGATTTTTCCTGGGGGCCCTCCAATGAGCAGTTCTTC	CASSIPDFSWGPSNEQFF	TRBJ2-1	TRBV19	-	-
TGTGCCAGCAGCCGGTCGATGACAGGGGCTAATGAAAAACTGTTTTTT	CASSRSMTGANEKLFF	TRBJ1-4	TRBV11-1	once	TRBD1
TGTGCCAGCAGCCAAGTGGCGGGCCTATTGAACACTGAAGCTTTCTTT	CASSQVAGLLNTEAFF	TRBJ1-1	TRBV14	-	-
TGTGCCAGCAGTCGGACAGGGCTGAACACCGGGGAGCTGTTTTTT	CASSRTGLNTGELFF	TRBJ2-2	TRBV27	-	TRBD1
TGTGCCACTGGTACGGGGATGAACACTGAAGCTTTCTTT	CATGTGMNTEAFF	TRBJ1-1	TRBV28	-	-
TGTGCCAGCAGTCGGGGTACAGCCAGCTCTGGAAACACCATATATTTT	CASSRGTASSGNTIYF	TRBJ1-3	TRBV7-6	-	-
TGTGCCATCAGTGCGGGGACACTTCCCACTGAAGCTTTCTTT	CAISAGTLPTEAFF	TRBJ1-1	TRBV10-3	-	-
TGCGCCAGCAGTTTTCTGGACAACAGTCCCTACGAGCAGTACTTC	CASSFLDNSPYEQYF	TRBJ2-7	TRBV5-1	-	-
TGTGCCAGCAGCTTAGGTAGAAATCAGCCCCAGCATTTT	CASSLGRNQPQHF	TRBJ1-5	TRBV7-2	-	-
TGTGCCAGCAGCTTAGAAGGGGGCTTTAGCAATCAGCCCCAGCATTTT	CASSLEGGFSNQPQHF	TRBJ1-5	TRBV7-2	-	TRBD1
TGTGCCAGCACCCTCGGGGCAGGGAGGTTAGACACTGAAGCTTTCTTT	CASTLGAGRLDTEAFF	TRBJ1-1	TRBV28	once	-
TGTGCCAGCAGTGACCGGTTCCAAGAGACCCAGTACTTC	CASSDRFQETQYF	TRBJ2-5	TRBV2	-	-
TGTGCCTGGAGATCAGGGGGCGCCCTATGGGAGCAGTTCTTC	CAWRSGGALWEQFF	TRBJ2-1	TRBV30	-	TRBD1
TGTGCCAGCAGTGAAGGCGGGGGACCGACCTACAATGAGCAGTTCTTC	CASSEGGGPTYNEQFF	TRBJ2-1	TRBV2	-	TRBD2
TGCGCCAGCAGCTTGCGACAGGGGGGTACCTACGAGCAGTACTTC	CASSLRQGGTYEQYF	TRBJ2-7	TRBV5-1	few	TRBD1
TGTGCCAGCAGCTTAGCCGAGAGAGGCCCGGGTAACGAGCAGTACTTC	CASSLAERGPGNEQYF	TRBJ2-7	TRBV7-8	-	-
TGTGCCAGCAGCCAAGATGGGACAGGCAATGAAAAACTGTTTTTT	CASSQDGTGNEKLFF	TRBJ1-4	TRBV3-1/TRBV3-2	-	TRBD1
TGCGCCAGCAGCTTGGTAGCGGGGGCCCACACAGATACGCAGTATTTT	CASSLVAGAHTDTQYF	TRBJ2-3	TRBV5-1	few	TRBD2
TGCAGCGTTGACCGGGACAGGGATAATTCACCCCTCCACTTT	CSVDRDRDNSPLHF	TRBJ1-6	TRBV29-1	-	TRBD1
TGTGCCAGCAGCGAGGGACAGTATAATTCACCCCTCCACTTT	CASSEGQYNSPLHF	TRBJ1-6	TRBV28	-	TRBD1
TGTGCCAGCAGTCTGAGGGGGGAGCAGTTCTTC	CASSLRGEQFF	TRBJ2-1	TRBV12-3/TRBV12-4	-	-
TGTGCCAGCAGCTTACCCGGACAGCAAGAGACCCAGTACTTC	CASSLPGQQETQYF	TRBJ2-5	TRBV11-3	-	-
TGTGCCATCAGTGCCCGGGACATTACCTACGAGCAGTACTTC	CAISARDITYEQYF	TRBJ2-7	TRBV10-3	-	-
TGTGCCAGCAGCCTCGGTCAGGGGGCTTCAGGGGCCAACGTCCTGACTTTC	CASSLGQGASGANVLTF	TRBJ2-6	TRBV3-1/TRBV3-2	once	TRBD1
TGTGCCAGCAGTGAGAGCGGGGGGTCCGCCTACGAGCAGTACTTC	CASSESGGSAYEQYF	TRBJ2-7	TRBV6-1	-	TRBD2
TGCGCCAGCAGCTTGGTCGCGGGGGCAAACACAGATACGCAGTATTTT	CASSLVAGANTDTQYF	TRBJ2-3	TRBV5-1	-	-
TGCAGTGCTAGTTCCAGGGTCTCCTACGAGCAGTACTTC	CSASSRVSYEQYF	TRBJ2-7	TRBV20-1	-	-
TGTGCCAGCTCACGGGACAGGGGTCTGGATGGCTACACCTTC	CASSRDRGLDGYTF	TRBJ1-2	TRBV18	-	TRBD1
TGTGCCACCAGCAGCCCTGAAGGGAGCTCCTACAATGAGCAGTTCTTC	CATSSPEGSSYNEQFF	TRBJ2-1	TRBV15	-	-
TGTGCCAGCAGCTTGGTATCCAGGGATGAGCAGTTCTTC	CASSLVSRDEQFF	TRBJ2-1	TRBV5-4	-	-
TGTGCCAGTAGTATAGATGGTAGCGGGGGGGTGTTTAATGAGCAGTTCTTC	CASSIDGSGGVFNEQFF	TRBJ2-1	TRBV19	-	TRBD2
TGTGCCATCAGTGTCTCGACCGGGACAGGGGTCCACGAGCAGTACTTC	CAISVSTGTGVHEQYF	TRBJ2-7	TRBV10-3	-	TRBD1